This T cell receptor (beta chain) was identified during a study of blood T cell repertoires in COVID-19. Study in general: PBMCs, B-cell-depleted T cells, or T cells provided the cDNA or gDNA that made up the material.

Sequencing used immunoSEQ multiplex PCR; TCRdb keeps in-frame clones, though not all of them. The sample has approximately 100,000 clones; approximately 89% are singletons. This CDR3 region has 12 residues. Germline CDR1 is SQVTM and CDR2 is ANQGSEA. V trimming: 4 bases; J trimming: 10 bases; junction bases outside the gene matches: 5. Input material: peripheral blood. V gene TRBV29-1 combines with J gene TRBJ2-1; 9 positions agree with TRBD1. This sequence originates from a woman older than 75 in a cohort sampled during active COVID-19. The CDR3 coding sequence is TGCAGCGTTGGGACAGGGGTGAGAGAGCAGTTCTTC. Its translation: CSVGTGVREQFF.